Each of the 22 T cell receptor beta chains below was sequenced from the same sample in a study of shared clonotypes between healthy human individuals. Some clones are missing from TCRdb's copy, which holds only in-frame ones; the method was immunoSEQ multiplex PCR. The sample comprises some 1 million clones, around 75% of which are singletons, and approximately 1.5% rests with the top ten. Sequencing was done on a sample of memory CD4+ T cells sorted from blood. Subset reported: CD45RA-negative fraction. The origin of the receptors is a man younger than 35 in good health.

This chain uses TRBV28 with TRBJ1-1; D gene uncertain. The V gene lost 6 bases and the J gene lost 4 bases, with 15 bases spanning the gap. The CDR3 is 14 amino acids. From germline, CDR1 is MDHEN and CDR2 SYDVKM. CDR3 sequence reads: CASSPIPSSTEAFF. CDR3 bases: TGTGCCAGCAGCCCGATCCCTTCGAGCACTGAAGCTTTCTTT.

A single count supports this clone. The rearrangement links TRBV11-1 to TRBJ2-7, with a weak D call TRBD2 (5 bases). Germline V CDR1 and CDR2: SGHAT, FQDESV (reference sequence). The V and J ends lost 0 bases and 5 bases respectively, with 17 bases between them. This CDR3 has 16 residues. DNA of the CDR3: TGTGCCAGCAGCTTAGCGCGAAGGGTCTCGGGAAACGAGCAGTACTTC. Translating it yields CASSLARRVSGNEQYF.

This sequence joins TRBV2 and TRBJ1-1; no firm D call. The V gene's germline CDR1 is SNHLY and CDR2 FYNNEI. V lost 3 bases and J lost 9, with 11 bases in between. This CDR3 is built from 12 residues. CDR3 protein: CASSDGAGKAFF. CDR3 sequence (DNA): TGTGCCAGCAGTGATGGCGCAGGAAAAGCTTTCTTT.

The CDR3 bases are TGTGCCAGCAGCTTAGGGGTCACAGCCCTTGATGCTTTCTTT. This codes for CASSLGVTALDAFF. The rearrangement links TRBV11-2 to TRBJ1-1; D call uncertain. The CDR3 totals 14 residues. Germline CDR1 and CDR2: SGHAT and FQNNGV. Trimming pared 1 base from V and 11 bases from J, leaving 17 bases between.

The chain is built from TRBV5-1 and TRBJ2-7; 8 nucleotides line up with TRBD1. The CDR3 covers 15 residues. Germline V gene data show CDR1 as SGHRS and CDR2 as YFSETQ. The J segment lost 6 bases and the V segment lost 2 bases, leaving 10 bases of the junction unmatched. In DNA form, the CDR3 reads TGCGCCAGCAGCTTATGGACAGGGTCGGGTTCCGAGCAGTACTTC. Translated, it gives CASSLWTGSGSEQYF.

The chain couples TRBV30 to TRBJ2-5; unclear D gene. The CDR3 spans 10 residues. Germline values: CDR1 GTSNPN, CDR2 SVGIG (reference sequence). V was shortened by 3 bases and J by 4 bases, with 3 bases between the two germline ends. CDR3 sequence (DNA): TGTGCCTGGAGGTCAGAGACCCAGTACTTC. Its protein product is CAWRSETQYF.

This chain joins TRBV7-2 and TRBJ2-7, with D tentatively TRBD2 (6 bases). This CDR3 spans 14 amino acids. CDR1 is SGHTA and CDR2 is FQGNSA in the germline V gene. Deletions cut 8 bases from V and 1 base from J, with 15 bases between. CDR3 DNA sequence: TGTGCCAGCCCCGGGGCGGAGGGGTCCTACGAGCAGTACTTC. Translation gives CASPGAEGSYEQYF.

The V and J genes are TRBV5-8 and TRBJ1-1; D may be TRBD1 (5 bases). The CDR3 consists of 14 residues. Trimming stripped 0 bases from V and 4 bases from J, with 10 bases between. Germline CDR1 and CDR2: SGHTS and YDEGEE. The DNA of the CDR3 is TGTGCCAGCAGCTTGGGCAGGGCAGCCACTGAAGCTTTCTTT. Protein sequence: CASSLGRAATEAFF.

The gene calls are TRBV4-3 and TRBJ2-7, with D unclear. CDR3 length: 17 amino acids. CDR1 and CDR2 (germline): LGHNA, YSLEER. The V and J ends lost 0 bases and 0 bases respectively, with 15 bases between them. The CDR3 coding sequence is TGCGCCAGCAGCCAAGATACCAGCACCTCCAACTCCTACGAGCAGTACTTC. It codes for CASSQDTSTSNSYEQYF.

This clone has a single count. The DNA for the CDR3 is TGTGCCTGGAGTGTTCATGAAAGAGGGCAGTATTTT. Its translation is CAWSVHERGQYF. The chain couples TRBV30 to TRBJ2-3; the D is unclear. Per the germline V gene, CDR1 is GTSNPN and CDR2 is SVGIG (reference sequence). This CDR3 region has 12 residues. Deletions cut 0 bases from V and 11 bases from J, with 12 bases between.

This clone was recorded only once. Other DNA sequences in this specimen translate into the identical CDR3. The genes are TRBV2 and TRBJ2-1; 11 bases agree with TRBD2. Looked up from germline, CDR1 is SNHLY and CDR2 is FYNNEI. The CDR3 is made up of 14 amino acids. The V segment lost 6 bases and the J segment 3 bases; nucleotides outside the gene matches: 1. The CDR3 nucleotides are TGTGCCAGCAGCGGGACTAGCGGCTACAATGAGCAGTTCTTC. It translates to CASSGTSGYNEQFF.

The rearrangement uses TRBV2 and TRBJ2-1, with TRBD2 matching 8 bases. From germline, CDR1 is SNHLY and CDR2 FYNNEI. V shed 6 bases, J shed 8 bases, and the junction held 9 bases outside the gene matches. The CDR3 has 14 residues. This chain's CDR3 is CASRIGGAGDEQFF. CDR3 bases: TGTGCCAGCAGGATCGGGGGGGCTGGAGATGAGCAGTTCTTC. Full variable domain (rest looked up from reference TRBV2 and TRBJ2-1): EPEVTQTPSHQVTQMGQEVILRCVPISNHLYFYWYRQILGQKVEFLVSFYNNEISEKSEIFDDQFSVERPDGSNFTLKIRSTKLEDSAMYFCASRIGGAGDEQFFGPGTRLTVL.

The chain combines TRBV9 with TRBJ2-7; 11 bases align to TRBD1. J lost 0 bases, V lost 0 bases, and 8 bases had no gene match. This CDR3 has 18 amino acids. CDR1 and CDR2 (germline): SGDLS, YYNGEE. The CDR3 nucleotides are TGTGCCAGCAGCGTAGGACTACCCGGGACAGGGGGCTCCTACGAGCAGTACTTC. Protein: CASSVGLPGTGGSYEQYF. Drawing the rest from reference TRBV9 and TRBJ2-7, the complete variable domain is DSGVTQTPKHLITATGQRVTLRCSPRSGDLSVYWYQQSLDQGLQFLIQYYNGEERAKGNILERFSAQQFPDLHSELNLSSLELGDSALYFCASSVGLPGTGGSYEQYFGPGTRLTVT.

The gene calls are TRBV6-6 and TRBJ1-2; TRBD1 aligns across 7 bases. Per the germline V gene, CDR1 is MNHNY and CDR2 is SVGAGI (reference sequence). The CDR3 loop spans 14 amino acids. V shed 2 bases and J 4 bases; nucleotides not matched to a gene: 4. The CDR3 DNA follows: TGTGCCAGCAGTTACACCGGGACAGCCTATGGCTACACCTTC. The encoded protein is CASSYTGTAYGYTF.

The rearrangement joins TRBV19 to TRBJ1-5, with TRBD1 as a possible D gene (5 bases). CDR3 length equals 13 residues. The germline V gene has CDR1 LNHDA and CDR2 SQIVND (reference sequence). V dropped 5 bases and J dropped 5 bases, with 10 bases sitting between them. The CDR3 nucleotides are TGTGCCAGTAGTCTCGGGGACTATCAGCCCCAGCATTTT. It yields the protein CASSLGDYQPQHF. The full variable domain, completed using reference TRBV19 and TRBJ1-5, is DGGITQSPKYLFRKEGQNVTLSCEQNLNHDAMYWYRQDPGQGLRLIYYSQIVNDFQKGDIAEGYSVSREKKESFPLTVTSAQKNPTAFYLCASSLGDYQPQHFGDGTRLSIL.

V usage is TRBV7-8 and J usage is TRBJ2-7; the D gene is possibly TRBD2 (6 bases). Germline values: CDR1 SGHVS, CDR2 FQNEAQ. The length of the CDR3 is 14 residues. Deletions cut 1 base from V and 2 bases from J, with 9 bases between. The CDR3 DNA sequence: TGTGCCAGCAGCTTAGTTGCGGGAACCTACGAGCAGTACTTC. Protein product: CASSLVAGTYEQYF.

A few counts support this clone. The chain uses TRBV5-1 and TRBJ2-1; perhaps D is TRBD1 or TRBD2 (6 bases each). The V and J ends lost 4 bases and 7 bases respectively, with 18 bases between them. The CDR3 runs to 15 residues. CDR1 and CDR2 (germline): SGHRS, YFSETQ. CDR3 loop: CASSPGGGYINEQFF. The CDR3 nucleotides are TGCGCCAGCAGCCCCGGGGGCGGTTATATTAATGAGCAGTTCTTC. Full variable domain (missing parts from reference TRBV5-1 and TRBJ2-1): KAGVTQTPRYLIKTRGQQVTLSCSPISGHRSVSWYQQTPGQGLQFLFEYFSETQRNKGNFPGRFSGRQFSNSRSEMNVSTLELGDSALYLCASSPGGGYINEQFFGPGTRLTVL.

The chain is built from TRBV30 and TRBJ2-1; D unresolved. CDR3 size: 11 residues. Germline CDR1 and CDR2: GTSNPN and SVGIG (reference sequence). The germline V and J ends were trimmed by 2 bases and 7 bases, with 6 bases remaining between them. The CDR3: CAWSYGNEQFF. The CDR3 DNA reads as TGTGCCTGGAGTTACGGGAATGAGCAGTTCTTC.

The chain links TRBV28 to TRBJ2-7; D possibly corresponds to TRBD1 (6 bases). Germline lookup yields CDR1 MDHEN and CDR2 SYDVKM. The CDR3 covers 13 residues. Trimming removed 6 bases from V and 1 base from J, with 10 bases in between. The CDR3 coding sequence is TGTGCCAGCAGCCGAAGGGGGTCCTACGAGCAGTACTTC. Its translation is CASSRRGSYEQYF.

The J gene is TRBJ2-5, the V gene TRBV12-5; 8 bases align to TRBD2. With 8 bases clipped from V and 5 bases from J, the junction kept 4 bases outside the gene matches. The CDR3 is made up of 12 amino acids. From germline, CDR1 is LGHNT and CDR2 FRNRAP. CDR3 residues: CASSGSGETQYF. In DNA form, the CDR3 reads TGTGCTAGTAGCGGGAGTGGGGAGACCCAGTACTTC.

This clone has a single count. The genes are TRBV5-1 and TRBJ2-7; D is tentatively TRBD1 or TRBD2 (6 bases each). V lost 7 bases and J lost 5, with 19 bases in between. CDR1 SGHRS and CDR2 YFSETQ come from the germline V gene. The CDR3 contains 14 residues. This CDR3 is CASGSRGRIDEQYF. The CDR3 DNA reads as TGCGCCAGCGGGAGTCGGGGGCGGATTGACGAGCAGTACTTC. The full variable domain, rest sourced from reference TRBV5-1 and TRBJ2-7, is KAGVTQTPRYLIKTRGQQVTLSCSPISGHRSVSWYQQTPGQGLQFLFEYFSETQRNKGNFPGRFSGRQFSNSRSEMNVSTLELGDSALYLCASGSRGRIDEQYFGPGTRLTVT.

The rearrangement joins TRBV6-5 to TRBJ1-6, with TRBD1 as a possible D gene (6 bases). This CDR3 spans 15 amino acids. V was shortened by 6 bases and J by 7 bases, with 16 bases between the two germline ends. The germline CDR1 and CDR2 sequences are MNHEY and SVGAGI. The CDR3 DNA reads as TGTGCCAGCAGCCTTGGGGGGCCTAGCAATTCACCCCTCCACTTT. Amino acids: CASSLGGPSNSPLHF.